This paragraph reports one T cell receptor (beta chain). What it binds is not known. The CDR3 has 18 amino acids. V was shortened by 3 bases and J by 2 bases, with 21 bases between the two germline ends. Germline V gene sequence: CDR1 MDHEN, CDR2 SYDVKM. Clones were sequenced by immunoSEQ multiplex PCR, and TCRdb holds only the in-frame ones, with some missing. The sample has 15,000 to 20,000 clones; approximately 80% are singletons. This entry comes from a study of OX40 agonist ivuxolimab in advanced cancers. Study-level points and caveats: Expanded clones were, on average, more numerous in CD8+ T cells than in CD4+.

The specimen was CD4+ or CD8+ T cells sorted from blood, collected in a trial of the OX40 agonist ivuxolimab. The clonotype comes from an adult with an advanced solid tumor such as melanoma, head and neck, liver or kidney cancer. This chain links TRBV28 with TRBJ2-3; possible D gene TRBD1, 5 bases. The CDR3 nucleotides are TGTGCCAGCAGTTTTTACCACCGACAGAGTACGAACACAGATACGCAGTATTTT. Translated, it gives CASSFYHRQSTNTDTQYF.